Sequencing of this T cell receptor beta chain was carried out in a study of blood T cell repertoires in COVID-19. Overall study context: The study drew acute and convalescent COVID-19 samples from the United States, Italy and Spain.

Data came from immunoSEQ multiplex PCR; TCRdb stores just in-frame clones and leaves some out. The sample yields 350,000 to 400,000 clones, roughly 90% seen once. Germline V gives CDR1 SGHAT, CDR2 FQNNGV. This CDR3 is 16 amino acids long. The V gene lost 0 bases and the J gene lost 0 bases, with 11 bases spanning the gap. The V and J genes are TRBV11-2 and TRBJ1-2; no reliable D call. The clonotype originates from a woman aged 25 to 39 with COVID-19, enrolled during active disease. The sample consisted of peripheral blood. CDR3 in DNA: TGTGCCAGCAGCTTAGAGGCCGGGAGAGCTAACTATGGCTACACCTTC. This gives the protein CASSLEAGRANYGYTF.